This TCR beta chain was sequenced for a study of OX40 agonist ivuxolimab in advanced cancers. As regards this clone: Its cognate antigen is unknown.

Study-wide results and limits: At doses 0.1 to 3.0 mg/kg, CD4+ and CD8+ clones expanded. The specificity for antigen of the expanded peripheral T cells was not determined.

Sequencing was performed with immunoSEQ multiplex PCR; in TCRdb, only in-frame clones are kept and a portion is missing. The table includes roughly 60,000 clones, less than 90% detected once. Germline V CDR1 and CDR2: MDHEN, SYDVKM. The CDR3 covers 15 residues. With 5 bases clipped from V and 8 bases from J, the junction kept 6 bases outside the gene matches. Excluded were patients having autoimmune disease history or systemic immunosuppression. Sampled blood was obtained at baseline, cycle 4 day 1, and cycle 7 day 1. This TCR derives from an adult with an advanced solid tumor such as melanoma, head and neck, liver or kidney cancer. This specimen consisted of CD4+ or CD8+ T cells sorted from blood, obtained in a trial of the OX40 agonist ivuxolimab. The chain carries TRBV28 and TRBJ1-6; TRBD1 matches at 10 bases. The DNA for the CDR3 is TGTGCCAGCAGTCCCCCGACAGGGGGCTATTCACCCCTCCACTTT. Protein product: CASSPPTGGYSPLHF.